The present TCR beta chain was sequenced within a study of T-cell reconstitution after alpha-beta-depleted transplantation in children. In this sample, this clonotype turned up a few times. V gave up 7 bases and J gave up 2 bases, with 8 bases separating them. CDR1 SEHNR and CDR2 FQNEAQ come from the germline V gene (reference sequence). The CDR3 extends over 13 amino acids. This sample's TCRbeta library carried unique molecular identifier barcodes. TCRdb reprocessed the PCR reads with MiXCR, giving one entry per CDR3 protein. The sample shows nearly 550,000 distinct CDR3 sequences, about 16% of them seen only once.

This TCR came from a human donor who donated a stem cell graft to a child with acute lymphoblastic leukemia. The specimen was PBMCs from the stem cell graft donor, collected from the stem cell graft. The chain is built from TRBV7-9 and TRBJ2-2; TRBD2 is a possible D gene (6 bases). The DNA of the CDR3 is TGTGCCAGCACTAGCGCAAACACCGGGGAGCTGTTTTTT. This encodes CASTSANTGELFF.